Detailed here is one TCR beta chain. This entry belongs to a study of T cell changes during pregnancy in multiple sclerosis. The repertoire was sequenced with immunoSEQ multiplex PCR; TCRdb's copy has only in-frame clones and lacks some. The table has about 36,000 clones, approximately 93% seen once; the top ten hold about 0.4%. V lost 0 bases, J lost 5 bases, and 11 bases lay in between. The CDR3 totals 14 residues. Germline CDR1 and CDR2: SGHRS and YFSETQ. The material was CD4+ T cells from peripheral blood mononuclear cells, obtained in the first trimester of pregnancy. This TCR was recovered from a female donor with multiple sclerosis, enrolled in a pregnancy study. The rearrangement uses TRBV5-1 and TRBJ2-5; no firm D call. CDR3 in DNA: TGCGCCAGCAGCTTGGCAGCCGGAGAGGAGACCCAGTACTTC. Its translation is CASSLAAGEETQYF.